A selection of T cell receptor beta chains follows, all from one sample in a study of blood T cell repertoires in COVID-19. Using immunoSEQ multiplex PCR, the repertoire was profiled, and TCRdb retains in-frame clones only, with some absent. The repertoire holds 160,000 or so clones, with about 90% as singletons. Sample: PBMCs or T cells enriched from blood (not recorded which). Receptor source: a human donor with acute COVID-19. The donor label of this sample is uncertain. CDR3s include the opening cysteine and the closing phenylalanine or tryptophan. Each record gives: J gene, clone size, V gene, D gene, CDR3 protein, CDR3 DNA. The D gene is left open where the match is weak. Clone sizes are given selectively: once, few, many, or a class where the clone is expanded.

TRBJ2-7 | - | TRBV6-1 | TRBD1 | CASSEGDSSYEQYF | TGTGCCAGCAGTGAAGGGGACAGCTCCTACGAGCAGTACTTC
TRBJ1-1 | - | TRBV7-9 | - | CASSKKQQNTEAFF | TGTGCCAGCAGCAAAAAACAGCAGAACACTGAAGCTTTCTTT
TRBJ1-2 | few | TRBV6-5 | - | CASRDNLYGYTF | TGTGCCAGCAGGGACAACCTCTATGGCTACACCTTC
TRBJ1-2 | - | TRBV2 | - | CASSDRQGRSNYGYTF | TGTGCCAGCAGTGACAGGCAGGGGCGGTCTAACTATGGCTACACCTTC
TRBJ1-2 | - | TRBV5-5 | - | CASSLDIANYGYTF | TGTGCCAGCAGCTTAGATATAGCTAACTATGGCTACACCTTC
TRBJ2-7 | few | TRBV29-1 | TRBD2 | CSVEEGRAYEQYF | TGCAGCGTTGAGGAGGGGAGGGCCTACGAGCAGTACTTC
TRBJ1-3 | - | TRBV6-4 | - | CASQAYPGSSGNTIYF | TGTGCCAGCCAAGCTTATCCGGGGAGCTCTGGAAACACCATATATTTT
TRBJ1-3 | - | TRBV7-9 | TRBD1 | CASSLGQGNTIYF | TGTGCCAGCAGCCTGGGACAGGGAAACACCATATATTTT
TRBJ1-2 | - | TRBV5-1 | TRBD1 | CASSPITPGGKSGYTF | TGCGCCAGCAGCCCGATAACCCCAGGGGGTAAGAGCGGCTACACCTTC
TRBJ1-1 | - | TRBV7-8 | TRBD1 | CASSPQPGQGVRAFF | TGTGCCAGCAGCCCCCAACCGGGACAGGGGGTTAGAGCTTTCTTT
TRBJ1-1 | - | TRBV9 | - | CASSVGTTERDTEAFF | TGTGCCAGCAGCGTCGGGACAACCGAAAGGGACACTGAAGCTTTCTTT
TRBJ1-1 | - | TRBV18 | TRBD1 | CASSPPLTGTGGEREAFF | TGTGCCAGCTCACCACCCTTAACCGGGACAGGGGGTGAGAGGGAAGCTTTCTTT
TRBJ2-7 | - | TRBV5-1 | TRBD1 | CASRSTPGQGNYEQYF | TGCGCCAGCAGAAGTACGCCGGGACAGGGAAACTACGAGCAGTACTTC
TRBJ1-6 | few | TRBV21-1 | - | CASSKAAGVRSPLHF | TGTGCCAGCAGCAAAGCAGCAGGGGTTAGGTCACCCCTCCACTTT
TRBJ1-2 | once | TRBV7-8 | - | CASSLSINYGYTF | TGTGCCAGCAGCTTATCCATTAACTATGGCTACACCTTC
TRBJ2-3 | - | TRBV4-1 | TRBD2 | CASSQDRGGPPDTQYF | TGCGCCAGCAGCCAAGACCGGGGGGGGCCCCCAGATACGCAGTATTTT
TRBJ2-5 | - | TRBV5-1 | TRBD1 | CASSLDYGTGRETQYF | TGCGCCAGCAGCTTGGATTACGGGACAGGGAGAGAGACCCAGTACTTC
TRBJ1-2 | few | TRBV6-5 | TRBD1 | CASLWGQGRGGYTF | TGTGCCAGCCTATGGGGACAGGGGCGCGGTGGCTACACCTTC
TRBJ2-7 | - | TRBV19 | - | CASSIDGAGTEASYEQYF | TGTGCCAGTAGTATAGATGGGGCGGGGACAGAAGCCTCCTACGAGCAGTACTTC
TRBJ1-1 | - | TRBV4-3 | - | CASSQDLGDPEAFF | TGCGCCAGCAGCCAAGATCTTGGAGACCCAGAAGCTTTCTTT
TRBJ2-7 | - | TRBV3-1/TRBV3-2 | - | CASSQLRAEQYF | TGTGCCAGCAGCCAACTGCGGGCGGAGCAGTACTTC
TRBJ1-1 | - | TRBV11-2 | - | CASSSSGTSGAFF | TGTGCCAGCAGCTCCTCCGGGACTAGTGGAGCTTTCTTT
TRBJ1-5 | - | TRBV24-1 | - | CATRGSPEPQHF | TGTGCCACCAGAGGGAGTCCGGAGCCCCAGCATTTT
TRBJ2-2 | - | TRBV25-1 | TRBD2 | CASSPPSGGNTGELFF | TGTGCCAGCAGTCCTCCTAGCGGGGGGAACACCGGGGAGCTGTTTTTT
TRBJ1-6 | - | TRBV19 | - | CASSQLTRWDSPLHF | TGTGCCAGTAGTCAGCTGACACGGTGGGATTCACCCCTCCACTTT
TRBJ1-5 | - | TRBV7-9 | TRBD1 | CASSLGDRGIPNQPQHF | TGTGCCAGCAGCTTAGGAGACAGGGGAATTCCCAATCAGCCCCAGCATTTT
TRBJ1-5 | - | TRBV11-2 | - | CASSLGRLPGERNQPQHF | TGTGCCAGCAGCTTAGGTAGGCTCCCGGGGGAGCGCAATCAGCCCCAGCATTTT
TRBJ1-6 | - | TRBV4-3 | TRBD1 | CASRQGANSPLHF | TGCGCCAGCAGACAGGGGGCTAATTCACCCCTCCACTTT
TRBJ1-1 | - | TRBV19 | - | CASSYRSPNTEAFF | TGTGCCAGTAGTTACAGGTCCCCGAACACTGAAGCTTTCTTT
TRBJ1-3 | - | TRBV6-5 | - | CASSDSYEVGNTIYF | TGTGCCAGCAGCGACAGTTATGAAGTAGGGAACACCATATATTTT
TRBJ2-5 | - | TRBV29-1 | - | CSVEGGRGDQETQYF | TGCAGCGTTGAAGGAGGCAGGGGCGACCAAGAGACCCAGTACTTC
TRBJ1-2 | - | TRBV7-2 | TRBD1 | CASSLGQGPYGYTF | TGTGCCAGCAGCTTGGGACAGGGGCCCTATGGCTACACCTTC
TRBJ2-7 | - | TRBV9 | - | CASSVVAGASGYEQYF | TGTGCCAGCAGCGTAGTGGCAGGGGCTAGCGGCTACGAGCAGTACTTC
TRBJ2-6 | few | TRBV6-1 | - | CASSEASDSGANVLTF | TGTGCCAGCAGTGAGGCCAGCGACTCTGGGGCCAACGTCCTGACTTTC
TRBJ2-7 | - | TRBV5-6 | - | CAKTGRPYEQYF | TGTGCGAAGACAGGGAGGCCCTACGAGCAGTACTTC
TRBJ1-4 | - | TRBV18 | TRBD1 | CASSRTGGAGEKLFF | TGTGCCAGCTCGCGAACAGGGGGCGCGGGTGAAAAACTGTTTTTT
TRBJ1-1 | - | TRBV19 | TRBD1 | CASGGTGENTEAFF | TGTGCCAGTGGGGGGACAGGGGAAAACACTGAAGCTTTCTTT
TRBJ1-6 | - | TRBV30 | - | CAWSRGRGVGTPLHF | TGTGCCTGGAGTAGGGGCAGGGGCGTTGGGACACCCCTCCACTTT
TRBJ2-2 | - | TRBV30 | TRBD1 | CAWSRQGRNTGELFF | TGTGCCTGGAGTAGACAGGGGCGGAACACCGGGGAGCTGTTTTTT
TRBJ1-1 | - | TRBV21-1 | - | CASSTLTGNTEAFF | TGTGCCAGCAGCACCCTCACAGGGAACACTGAAGCTTTCTTT
TRBJ1-2 | - | TRBV7-9 | - | CASRHYRAGDGYTF | TGTGCCAGCAGGCATTACAGGGCTGGGGATGGCTACACCTTC
TRBJ1-6 | - | TRBV19 | - | CASSISQKILNSPLHF | TGTGCCAGTAGTATATCCCAGAAGATTTTGAATTCACCCCTCCACTTT
TRBJ2-4 | - | TRBV5-1 | - | CASSLEQLGNIQYF | TGCGCCAGCAGCTTGGAACAGTTGGGAAACATTCAGTACTTC
TRBJ1-6 | - | TRBV2 | - | CASNIQENSPLHF | TGTGCCAGCAATATACAGGAAAATTCACCCCTCCACTTT
TRBJ2-2 | - | TRBV5-6 | TRBD1 | CASRGDRGGTGELFF | TGTGCCAGCAGAGGGGACAGGGGTGGGACCGGGGAGCTGTTTTTT
TRBJ2-7 | once | TRBV28 | TRBD1 | CASRTGTAGAYEQYF | TGTGCCAGCCGAACCGGGACAGCAGGGGCCTACGAGCAGTACTTC
TRBJ2-5 | - | TRBV4-3 | - | CASSLGQPGVQGTQYF | TGCGCCAGCAGCCTGGGGCAACCAGGGGTTCAGGGGACCCAGTACTTC
TRBJ1-1 | - | TRBV29-1 | - | CSVLRFLEGNTEAFF | TGCAGCGTTTTACGCTTTCTGGAGGGGAACACTGAAGCTTTCTTT